These 5 T cell receptor beta chains came from one sample sequenced in a study of blood T cell repertoires in COVID-19. Sequenced by immunoSEQ multiplex PCR; TCRdb stores in-frame clones only, minus some. The sample includes 150,000 to 200,000 clones, almost 80% of them seen just once. The sample consisted of PBMCs or T cells enriched from blood (not recorded which). Receptors were obtained from a woman aged 45-65 years who had recovered from COVID-19.

The CDR3 loop is CASGKNRGQNYGYTF. As DNA, the CDR3 is TGTGCCAGCGGAAAAAACAGGGGGCAAAACTATGGCTACACCTTC. The chain combines TRBV6-4 with TRBJ1-2, with 9 bases lining up with TRBD1. The J segment lost 2 bases and the V segment lost 8 bases, leaving 9 bases of the junction unmatched. This CDR3 has 15 amino acids. The germline V gene encodes CDR1 MRHNA and CDR2 SNTAGT.

V usage is TRBV28 and J usage is TRBJ1-1; D possibly corresponds to TRBD1 (6 bases). The CDR3 has 13 residues. V gave up 7 bases and J gave up 5 bases, with 14 bases separating them. Germline V CDR1 and CDR2: MDHEN, SYDVKM. CDR3 nucleotide sequence: TGTGCCAGCACGGGCAGGGGAAGGACTGAAGCTTTCTTT. Translation: CASTGRGRTEAFF.

The chain combines TRBV19 with TRBJ1-3; D is possibly TRBD1 (5 bases). Germline values: CDR1 LNHDA, CDR2 SQIVND (reference sequence). V was shortened by 5 bases and J by 4 bases, with 15 bases between the two germline ends. The CDR3 consists of 15 residues. The CDR3 reads CASSAPTGAGNTIYF. CDR3 sequence (DNA): TGTGCCAGTAGTGCGCCAACAGGCGCGGGAAACACCATATATTTT.

The V and J genes are TRBV19 and TRBJ2-7, with TRBD2 matching 9 bases. V shed 8 bases and J 5 bases; nucleotides not matched to a gene: 10. The CDR3 spans 14 residues. Per the germline V gene, CDR1 is LNHDA and CDR2 is SQIVND (reference sequence). CDR3 in DNA: TGTGCCAGTGCCCGGCGGGGGGGAATTAACGAGCAGTACTTC. The encoded protein is CASARRGGINEQYF.

This rearrangement joins TRBV19 to TRBJ1-5; 8 bases are shared with TRBD1. V gave up 10 bases and J gave up 9 bases; unmatched junction bases: 14. This CDR3 comprises 14 residues. The V gene's germline CDR1 is LNHDA and CDR2 SQIVND (reference sequence). The CDR3 sequence: CATNDRGYGAPQHF. CDR3 nucleotide sequence: TGTGCCACCAATGACAGGGGATACGGAGCGCCCCAGCATTTT. The full variable domain, rest sourced from reference TRBV19 and TRBJ1-5, is DGGITQSPKYLFRKEGQNVTLSCEQNLNHDAMYWYRQDPGQGLRLIYYSQIVNDFQKGDIAEGYSVSREKKESFPLTVTSAQKNPTAFYLCATNDRGYGAPQHFGDGTRLSIL.